This T cell receptor beta chain is from a study of spatial heterogeneity in lung cancer. Study background: Fewer alpha-chain than beta-chain sequences were consistently detected. The mean occurrence of each unique TCR and UMI combination in raw reads exceeded 9.5.

Per the germline V gene, CDR1 is LNHDA and CDR2 is SQIVND (reference sequence). Trimming cost V 3 bases and J 0 bases, with 9 bases left between them. The CDR3 sequence is 15 residues long. Time point specified: sample taken at primary tumor resection. TCRdb called the 5' RACE reads again in MiXCR, with one record for every CDR3 protein. The table includes 2,000 to 2,500 distinct CDR3 sequences, 13% detected once. This clonotype counts as medium-sized. This specimen consisted of normal lung tissue next to the tumor, obtained at surgery. V is TRBV19 and J is TRBJ1-3; D gene ambiguous. The origin of this receptor is a female donor with early-stage non-small cell lung cancer. CDR3 amino acids: CASSISVYSGNTIYF. CDR3 coding DNA: TGTGCCAGTAGTATTTCGGTCTACTCTGGAAACACCATATATTTT.